This T cell receptor beta chain was obtained from a study of T cells in Graves' hyperthyroidism and ophthalmopathy. Study-level results: By a 13 V-J model, ophthalmopathy was set apart from stable hyperthyroidism. Most clonotypes that expanded in the thyroid above 0.001 also showed up in blood.

Together with thyroid ultrasound, orbital computed tomography, serum thyroxine and TRAb, clinical symptoms were used for diagnoses. Researchers took RNA transcripts and amplified the TCR beta CDR3 regions from them. Initially, a first-round RT-PCR of the TCR CDR3 employed the HTBI primer set. From the multiplex PCR reads, TCRdb called clonotypes with MiXCR, one entry per CDR3 protein. The sample holds about 520,000 distinct CDR3 sequences, around 22% seen once. This CDR3 has 12 residues. Trimming left V 6 bases short and J 7 bases short, with 12 bases between. This clonotype was seen at least ten times. The antigen remains unidentified.

The TCR was taken from a woman aged 25 to 45 with Graves' ophthalmopathy. The sample consisted of blood. The chain has TRBV12-3 or TRBV12-4 and TRBJ2-5, with D possibly TRBD1 on 5 matching bases. CDR3 bases: TGTGCCAGCAGAACGTCTAGGGGGACCCAGTACTTC. It codes for CASRTSRGTQYF.